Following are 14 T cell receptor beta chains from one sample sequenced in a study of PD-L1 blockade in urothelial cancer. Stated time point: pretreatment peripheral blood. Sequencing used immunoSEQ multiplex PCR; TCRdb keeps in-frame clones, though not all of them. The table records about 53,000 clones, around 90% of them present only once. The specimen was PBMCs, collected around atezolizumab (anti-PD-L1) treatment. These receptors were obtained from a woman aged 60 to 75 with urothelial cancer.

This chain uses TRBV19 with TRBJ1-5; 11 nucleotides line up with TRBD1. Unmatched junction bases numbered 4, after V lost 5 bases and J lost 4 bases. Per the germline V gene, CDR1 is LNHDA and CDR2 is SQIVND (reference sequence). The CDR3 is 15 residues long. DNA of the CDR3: TGTGCCAGTAGTTCTCGGGACAGGGGGAATCAGCCCCAGCATTTT. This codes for CASSSRDRGNQPQHF.

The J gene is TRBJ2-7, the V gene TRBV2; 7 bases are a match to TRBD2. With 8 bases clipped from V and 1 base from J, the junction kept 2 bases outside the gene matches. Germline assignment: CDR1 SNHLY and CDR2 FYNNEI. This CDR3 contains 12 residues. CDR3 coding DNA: TGTGCCAGCGGCGGGGGTTCCTACGAGCAGTACTTC. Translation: CASGGGSYEQYF.

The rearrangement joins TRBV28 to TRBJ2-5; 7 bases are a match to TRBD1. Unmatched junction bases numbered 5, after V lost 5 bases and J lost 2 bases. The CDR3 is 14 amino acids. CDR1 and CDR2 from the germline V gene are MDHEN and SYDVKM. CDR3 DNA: TGTGCCAGCAGTACCCGGGACAGACAAGAGACCCAGTACTTC. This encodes CASSTRDRQETQYF.

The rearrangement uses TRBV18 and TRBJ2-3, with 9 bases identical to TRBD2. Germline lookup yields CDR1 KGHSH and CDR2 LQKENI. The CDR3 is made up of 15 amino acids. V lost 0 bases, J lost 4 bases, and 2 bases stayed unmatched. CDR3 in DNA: TGTGCCAGCTCACCACCTAGCGGGAGCCCAGATACGCAGTATTTT. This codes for CASSPPSGSPDTQYF.

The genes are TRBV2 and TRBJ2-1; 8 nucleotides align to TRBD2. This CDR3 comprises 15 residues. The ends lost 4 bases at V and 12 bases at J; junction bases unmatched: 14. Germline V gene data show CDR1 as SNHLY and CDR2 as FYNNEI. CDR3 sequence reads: CASSAELAEPPGQFF. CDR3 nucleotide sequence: TGTGCCAGCAGTGCGGAACTAGCGGAGCCCCCGGGGCAGTTCTTC.

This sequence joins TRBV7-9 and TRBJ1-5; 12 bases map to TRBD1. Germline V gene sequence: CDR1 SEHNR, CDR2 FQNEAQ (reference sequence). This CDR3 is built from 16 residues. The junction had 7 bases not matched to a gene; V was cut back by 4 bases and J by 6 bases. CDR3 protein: CASSSPGQGASQPQHF. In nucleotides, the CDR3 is TGTGCCAGCAGCTCGCCGGGACAGGGGGCAAGTCAGCCCCAGCATTTT.

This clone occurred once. The CDR3 sequence is CASSPYRGGGNGYTF. The CDR3 DNA reads TGTGCCAGCTCACCCTACAGGGGAGGTGGTAATGGCTACACCTTC. The chain uses TRBV18 and TRBJ1-2, with 7 bases aligning to TRBD1. CDR1 is KGHSH and CDR2 is LQKENI in the germline V gene. The CDR3 contains 15 residues. The V and J ends lost 3 bases and 6 bases, in that order; junction bases with no gene match: 10. The complete variable domain, with remaining parts taken from reference TRBV18 and TRBJ1-2, reads NAGVMQNPRHLVRRRGQEARLRCSPMKGHSHVYWYRQLPEEGLKFMVYLQKENIIDESGMPKERFSAEFPKEGPSILRIQQVVRGDSAAYFCASSPYRGGGNGYTFGSGTRLTVV.

The CDR3 reads CASSTTVYEQYF. The CDR3 DNA reads TGTGCCAGCTCAACGACAGTATACGAGCAGTACTTC. This sequence joins TRBV18 and TRBJ2-7; weak D call: TRBD1 (5 bases). Germline lookup yields CDR1 KGHSH and CDR2 LQKENI. The CDR3 is 12 residues long. Trimming shortened V by 5 bases and J by 4 bases, and 9 bases separated the two germline ends.

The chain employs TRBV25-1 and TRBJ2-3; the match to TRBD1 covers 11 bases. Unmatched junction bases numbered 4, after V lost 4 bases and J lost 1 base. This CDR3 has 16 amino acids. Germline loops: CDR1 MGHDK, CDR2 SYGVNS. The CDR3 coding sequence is TGTGCCAGCAGTGGGGGGACAGGGGGTGGCACAGATACGCAGTATTTT. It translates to CASSGGTGGGTDTQYF.

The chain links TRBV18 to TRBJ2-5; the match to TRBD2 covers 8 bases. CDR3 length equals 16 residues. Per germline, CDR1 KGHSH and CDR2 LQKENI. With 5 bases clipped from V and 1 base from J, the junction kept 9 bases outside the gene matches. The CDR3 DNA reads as TGTGCCAGCTCAACTTGGGCGGGAGGCGGCCAAGAGACCCAGTACTTC. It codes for CASSTWAGGGQETQYF.

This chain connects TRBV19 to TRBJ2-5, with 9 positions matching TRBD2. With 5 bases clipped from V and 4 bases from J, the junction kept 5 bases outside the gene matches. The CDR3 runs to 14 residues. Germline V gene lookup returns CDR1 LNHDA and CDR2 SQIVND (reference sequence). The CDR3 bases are TGTGCCAGTAGTCTAGCGGGGAGGGGAGAGACCCAGTACTTC. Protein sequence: CASSLAGRGETQYF.

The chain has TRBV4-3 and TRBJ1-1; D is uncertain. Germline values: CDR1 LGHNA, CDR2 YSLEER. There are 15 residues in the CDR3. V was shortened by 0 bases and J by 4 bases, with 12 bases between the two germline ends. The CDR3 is CASSQDLRRSTEAFF. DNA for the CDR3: TGCGCCAGCAGCCAAGATCTGAGAAGGAGCACTGAAGCTTTCTTT.

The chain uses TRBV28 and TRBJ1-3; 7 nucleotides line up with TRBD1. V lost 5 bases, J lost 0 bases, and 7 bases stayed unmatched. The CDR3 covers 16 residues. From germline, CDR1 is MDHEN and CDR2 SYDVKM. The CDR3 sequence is CASSTGTEGSGNTIYF. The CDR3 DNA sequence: TGTGCCAGCAGTACCGGGACAGAGGGCTCTGGAAACACCATATATTTT.

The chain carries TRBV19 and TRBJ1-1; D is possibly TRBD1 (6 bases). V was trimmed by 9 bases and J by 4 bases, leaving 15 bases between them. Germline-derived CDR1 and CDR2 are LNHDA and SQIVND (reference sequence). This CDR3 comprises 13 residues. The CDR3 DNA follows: TGTGCCAGCCAGACAGGAGTACTCACTGAAGCTTTCTTT. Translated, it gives CASQTGVLTEAFF.